This T cell receptor (beta chain) stems from a study of T-cell memory formation after mild COVID-19. General study findings and limits: Pre-infection memory already had some responding clones, implying cross-reactive memory joined. Of the contracting clones, CD4+ ones lay mainly in CM and EM, and CD8+ ones in EMRA. CD4+ bias marked clones expanding day 15 to 37, unlike balanced contracting clones.

This CDR3 region has 14 residues. V lost 6 bases, J lost 5 bases, and 20 bases lay in between. Germline values: CDR1 DFQATT, CDR2 SNEGSKA (reference sequence). This clonotype was seen more than once but under ten times. The antigen is unknown. Employing constant-segment primers, 5'RACE generated TCR alpha and TCR beta cDNA libraries bearing sample barcodes and UMIs. TCRdb reanalysed the 5' RACE reads using MiXCR and keeps one entry per CDR3 protein. This table holds 150,000 to 200,000 distinct CDR3 sequences, less than 20% found once. The specimen was PBMCs or a T cell subset sorted from them (not recorded which). The chain carries TRBV20-1 and TRBJ2-7, with TRBD2 as a possible D gene (6 bases). The receptor was isolated from a man between 18 and 29 years old who had mild COVID-19 (a few samples of this study predate the infection). Cell type and time point are not known. The CDR3 DNA reads TGCAGTGCCGAGGAGGGGCTAAATGGCAACGAGCAGTACTTC. Translated, it gives CSAEEGLNGNEQYF.